These 30 T cell receptor beta chains share one sample of origin, sequenced in a study of T cell responses to AZD1222 COVID-19 vaccine. Produced via immunoSEQ multiplex PCR; TCRdb's table is partial and in-frame only. The sample shows about 84,000 clones, 85% to 90% of them seen only once. Material: peripheral blood, obtained on day 0 of AZD1222 vaccination. These receptor sequences come from an adult in good health.

The genes are TRBV7-2 and TRBJ2-3; D not certain. V gave up 3 bases and J gave up 2 bases, with 12 bases separating them. Germline V lookup: CDR1 SGHTA, CDR2 FQGNSA. The CDR3 has 15 residues. CDR3: CASSFDLGVTDTQYF. In DNA form, the CDR3 reads TGTGCCAGCAGCTTTGACCTAGGAGTCACAGATACGCAGTATTTT.

The V and J genes are TRBV7-9 and TRBJ2-7; TRBD2 might be the D (6 bases). Trimming cost V 0 bases and J 5 bases, with 8 bases left between them. The germline CDR1 and CDR2 sequences are SEHNR and FQNEAQ (reference sequence). The CDR3 length is 13 residues. The CDR3 DNA sequence: TGTGCCAGCAGCTTAGCTAGCGGTGACGAGCAGTACTTC. This encodes CASSLASGDEQYF.

The CDR3 sequence is CASRDSLNEKLFF. The CDR3 nucleotides read TGTGCCAGCAGGGACAGTCTTAATGAAAAACTGTTTTTT. This chain links TRBV27 with TRBJ1-4, with D possibly TRBD1 on 6 matching bases. Germline lookup yields CDR1 MNHEY and CDR2 SMNVEV (reference sequence). The V gene lost 6 bases and the J gene lost 4 bases, with 9 bases spanning the gap. The CDR3 has 13 residues.

As DNA, the CDR3 is TGTGCCAGCACCACCGCGGCACAGGGGGCTGGGTACACCTTC. Protein sequence: CASTTAAQGAGYTF. The chain combines TRBV2 with TRBJ1-2; 9 positions match TRBD1. Trimming cost V 7 bases and J 11 bases; bases outside gene matches: 14. This CDR3 has 14 amino acids. Germline loops: CDR1 SNHLY, CDR2 FYNNEI.

The V gene is TRBV5-1, the J gene TRBJ1-2; 11 bases are a match to TRBD1. Per the germline V gene, CDR1 is SGHRS and CDR2 is YFSETQ. The V segment lost 3 bases and the J segment 11 bases; nucleotides outside the gene matches: 9. CDR3 length equals 14 residues. The CDR3 DNA is TGCGCCAGCAGCTCCGGGACAGGGGGAATGGGGTACACCTTC. This codes for CASSSGTGGMGYTF.

The CDR3: CASSFYNEQFF. CDR3 DNA: TGTGCCAGCAGCTTCTACAATGAGCAGTTCTTC. The V call is TRBV12-3 or TRBV12-4, the J call TRBJ2-1, with no clear D. Trimming took 6 bases from V and 3 from J, leaving 3 bases between them. This CDR3 is built from 11 residues.

A few counts support this clone. The CDR3, as DNA: TGTGCCAGCAGTAAAGCCGGGACACCATACGAGCAGTACTTC. This codes for CASSKAGTPYEQYF. This sequence joins TRBV27 and TRBJ2-7; D perhaps matches TRBD1 (6 bases). There are 14 residues in the CDR3. Trimming took off 5 bases at V and 4 bases at J, with 15 bases between the two ends. Germline V CDR1 and CDR2: MNHEY, SMNVEV (reference sequence).

V is TRBV7-8 and J is TRBJ2-3; D not certain. With 1 base removed from V and 3 bases from J, the gap between germline ends came to 8 bases. CDR1 and CDR2 from the germline V gene are SGHVS and FQNEAQ. The CDR3 is 14 amino acids. In DNA, the CDR3 is TGTGCCAGCAGCTTAGATTCCGGGACAGATACGCAGTATTTT. Protein sequence: CASSLDSGTDTQYF. Using reference TRBV7-8 and TRBJ2-3 for the parts outside the CDR3, the full variable domain is GAGVSQSPRYKVAKRGQDVALRCDPISGHVSLFWYQQALGQGPEFLTYFQNEAQLDKSGLPSDRFFAERPEGSVSTLKIQRTQQEDSAVYLCASSLDSGTDTQYFGPGTRLTVL.

A note on this clone: At one end the junction does not follow the germline gene, possibly because of a read error. The rearrangement links TRBV19 to TRBJ2-2; unclear D gene. The CDR3 sequence is 14 residues long. Germline V gene sequence: CDR1 LNHDA, CDR2 SQIVND (reference sequence). The CDR3 is CASSNYRNPGELFF. CDR3 in DNA: TGTGCCAGTAGTAACTACCGGAACCCCGGGGAGCTGTTTTTT.

The chain couples TRBV7-2 to TRBJ2-1, with TRBD1 identical over 9 bases. J was trimmed by 7 bases and V by 5 bases; bases with no gene match: 9. The germline V gene encodes CDR1 SGHTA and CDR2 FQGNSA. The CDR3 is made up of 15 amino acids. CDR3 protein: CASSPSGTGTNEQFF. The CDR3 DNA is TGTGCCAGCAGCCCCTCCGGGACAGGGACAAATGAGCAGTTCTTC.

The chain combines TRBV7-3 with TRBJ1-1; no firm D call. This CDR3 comprises 13 residues. With 2 bases removed from V and 1 base from J, the gap between germline ends came to 5 bases. CDR1 is SGHTA and CDR2 is FQGTGA in the germline V gene. The CDR3 here is CASSLQENTEAFF. The DNA of the CDR3 is TGTGCCAGCAGCTTACAGGAGAACACTGAAGCTTTCTTT.

CDR3 DNA sequence: TGCAGCGTTGGGCCTTCCCCCCCTACTGAAGCTTTCTTT. As protein: CSVGPSPPTEAFF. The chain employs TRBV29-1 and TRBJ1-1; D not certain. CDR3 size: 13 residues. Trimming pared 4 bases from V and 5 bases from J, leaving 14 bases between. Germline V lookup: CDR1 SQVTM, CDR2 ANQGSEA.

This clone was picked up one time. The rearrangement joins TRBV9 to TRBJ2-1; 14 bases fit TRBD2. The CDR3 extends over 14 amino acids. In germline, CDR1 is SGDLS, CDR2 YYNGEE. Trimming took 3 bases from V and 8 from J; bases not matched to a gene: 1. CDR3: CASSAGLAGDEQFF. Here the CDR3 DNA reads TGTGCCAGCAGCGCGGGACTAGCGGGAGATGAGCAGTTCTTC.

V is TRBV11-3 and J is TRBJ1-5; D is possibly TRBD1 (6 bases). The CDR3 is 15 amino acids. V was pared by 10 bases and J by 3 bases, with 19 bases between. Germline lookup yields CDR1 SGHNT and CDR2 YENEEA. In DNA, the CDR3 is TGTGCCATCCTCCGGGACAACCTCTTCAATCAGCCCCAGCATTTT. This codes for CAILRDNLFNQPQHF.

Turning to this clone: Different DNA sequences within this sample yield the same CDR3. V usage is TRBV19 and J usage is TRBJ1-2; 9 bases map to TRBD1. Germline lookup yields CDR1 LNHDA and CDR2 SQIVND (reference sequence). The CDR3 runs to 15 residues. Germline trimming cut 0 bases from V and 4 bases from J; bases unmatched to any gene: 3. CDR3 DNA sequence: TGTGCCAGTAGTATAGACCGGGACAGGGCCTATGGCTACACCTTC. Its translation: CASSIDRDRAYGYTF.

This chain links TRBV2 with TRBJ1-1; a weak D match, TRBD1 (6 bases). The V and J ends lost 3 bases and 5 bases respectively, with 16 bases between them. Germline values: CDR1 SNHLY, CDR2 FYNNEI. CDR3 length: 15 residues. The CDR3 spells CASSDGGRSSTEAFF. The CDR3 bases are TGTGCCAGCAGTGACGGGGGGCGCAGTTCAACTGAAGCTTTCTTT.

This clone showed up just once. The J gene is TRBJ2-2, the V gene TRBV5-6, with 8 positions matching TRBD2. Germline lookup yields CDR1 SGHDT and CDR2 YYEEEE. The V and J ends lost 2 bases and 3 bases, in that order; junction bases with no gene match: 0. This CDR3 region has 14 residues. The CDR3 bases are TGTGCCAGCAGCTTACTAGCGGACACCGGGGAGCTGTTTTTT. This codes for CASSLLADTGELFF.

The rearrangement joins TRBV10-1 to TRBJ1-1; possibly TRBD1 for D (5 bases). The CDR3 sequence is 10 residues long. The germline V and J ends were trimmed by 6 bases and 11 bases, with 10 bases remaining between them. Germline-derived CDR1 and CDR2 are WNHNN and SYGVQD (reference sequence). The chain's CDR3 is CASRGRNAFF. Written as DNA, the CDR3 is TGCGCCAGCAGGGGACGGAATGCTTTCTTT.

This clone appeared a few times. This chain's CDR3 is CATSAFRQSSYGYTF. DNA for the CDR3: TGTGCCACCTCGGCTTTTAGACAGTCCTCCTATGGCTACACCTTC. The rearrangement uses TRBV2 and TRBJ1-2; tentatively, D is TRBD1 (5 bases). This CDR3 is built from 15 residues. Germline-derived CDR1 and CDR2 are SNHLY and FYNNEI. V lost 10 bases and J 4 bases, leaving 22 bases between the germline ends.

The V and J genes are TRBV6-5 and TRBJ1-3; D possibly corresponds to TRBD1 (5 bases). V was pared by 6 bases and J by 4 bases, with 16 bases between. This CDR3 is 15 amino acids long. Germline assignment: CDR1 MNHEY and CDR2 SVGAGI. CDR3 nucleotide sequence: TGTGCCAGCAGCTTGTCCGGACAAGGAGGAAACACCATATATTTT. Encoded protein: CASSLSGQGGNTIYF.

The genes are TRBV4-2 and TRBJ1-1; D gene unclear. The CDR3 covers 17 residues. Germline CDR1 LGHNA, CDR2 YNFKEQ. Deletions cut 0 bases from V and 0 bases from J, with 14 bases between. The CDR3, as DNA: TGTGCCAGCAGCCAAGATTTGGACGGAGGCATGAACACTGAAGCTTTCTTT. This gives the protein CASSQDLDGGMNTEAFF.

V is TRBV6-5 and J is TRBJ1-2; D unresolved. Germline V gene sequence: CDR1 MNHEY, CDR2 SVGAGI. This CDR3 has 11 residues. V lost 2 bases, J lost 9 bases, and 7 bases lay in between. The CDR3 sequence: CASSYGQSYTF. As DNA, the CDR3 is TGTGCCAGCAGTTACGGCCAGAGCTACACCTTC.

The J gene is TRBJ1-1, the V gene TRBV5-6; a possible D gene is TRBD1 (6 bases). Germline lookup yields CDR1 SGHDT and CDR2 YYEEEE. The CDR3 length is 14 residues. Trimming pared 2 bases from V and 3 bases from J, leaving 11 bases between. CDR3 nucleotide sequence: TGTGCCAGCAGCTTTGGGGGGCTATACACTGAAGCTTTCTTT. This translates into CASSFGGLYTEAFF.

The chain joins TRBV11-2 to TRBJ2-1; 7 nucleotides line up with TRBD2. This CDR3 is built from 15 residues. From germline, CDR1 is SGHAT and CDR2 FQNNGV. Unmatched junction bases numbered 9, after V lost 5 bases and J lost 5 bases. The CDR3 here is CASSPTGGLNNEQFF. In DNA form, the CDR3 reads TGTGCCAGCAGCCCAACGGGGGGACTGAACAATGAGCAGTTCTTC.

The V call is TRBV9, the J call TRBJ1-4, with D tentatively TRBD1 (6 bases). Trimming pared 1 base from V and 6 bases from J, leaving 13 bases between. This CDR3 comprises 15 residues. Germline V gene data show CDR1 as SGDLS and CDR2 as YYNGEE. CDR3: CASSVSRGDYEKLFF. DNA for the CDR3: TGTGCCAGCAGCGTAAGCAGGGGTGATTATGAAAAACTGTTTTTT.

CDR3 sequence (DNA): TGTGCCAGCAGTTACGGAGGGTTGGAGGGGACCGGGGAGCTGTTTTTT. Translation: CASSYGGLEGTGELFF. The gene calls are TRBV11-3 and TRBJ2-2, with TRBD2 as a possible D gene (6 bases). V was trimmed by 6 bases and J by 5 bases, leaving 19 bases between them. This CDR3 comprises 16 residues. Germline V gene lookup returns CDR1 SGHNT and CDR2 YENEEA.

CDR3: CASSQGTNQPQHF. The CDR3, as DNA: TGCGCCAGCAGCCAGGGCACCAATCAGCCCCAGCATTTT. V and J are TRBV4-1 and TRBJ1-5; D unresolved. This CDR3 is built from 13 residues. V shed 3 bases and J shed 3 bases, with 6 bases lying between them. CDR1 MGHRA and CDR2 YSYEKL come from the germline V gene.

The V call is TRBV6-5, the J call TRBJ2-2; weak D call: TRBD2 (6 bases). The V and J ends lost 2 bases and 1 base respectively, with 8 bases between them. The CDR3 consists of 15 residues. Germline V gene lookup returns CDR1 MNHEY and CDR2 SVGAGI. The CDR3 region has the DNA TGTGCCAGCAGTTACGGGAGGATGAACACCGGGGAGCTGTTTTTT. Translation gives CASSYGRMNTGELFF.

V usage is TRBV5-1 and J usage is TRBJ1-4; D is unclear. V lost 4 bases to trimming and J lost 3 bases, with 13 bases between them. Germline CDR1 is SGHRS and CDR2 is YFSETQ. The CDR3 loop spans 15 amino acids. The CDR3 region has the DNA TGCGCCAGCAGCGCCCGACAAGGCGCTAATGAAAAACTGTTTTTT. Its translation: CASSARQGANEKLFF.

V is TRBV9 and J is TRBJ2-7, with D unclear. V was cut by 0 bases and J by 2 bases, with 6 bases left in between. Germline V gives CDR1 SGDLS, CDR2 YYNGEE. The CDR3 extends over 13 amino acids. The CDR3 bases are TGTGCCAGCAGCGTAGGAAACACCTACGAGCAGTACTTC. Its protein product is CASSVGNTYEQYF. Supplemented by reference TRBV9 and TRBJ2-7, the full variable domain reads DSGVTQTPKHLITATGQRVTLRCSPRSGDLSVYWYQQSLDQGLQFLIQYYNGEERAKGNILERFSAQQFPDLHSELNLSSLELGDSALYFCASSVGNTYEQYFGPGTRLTVT.